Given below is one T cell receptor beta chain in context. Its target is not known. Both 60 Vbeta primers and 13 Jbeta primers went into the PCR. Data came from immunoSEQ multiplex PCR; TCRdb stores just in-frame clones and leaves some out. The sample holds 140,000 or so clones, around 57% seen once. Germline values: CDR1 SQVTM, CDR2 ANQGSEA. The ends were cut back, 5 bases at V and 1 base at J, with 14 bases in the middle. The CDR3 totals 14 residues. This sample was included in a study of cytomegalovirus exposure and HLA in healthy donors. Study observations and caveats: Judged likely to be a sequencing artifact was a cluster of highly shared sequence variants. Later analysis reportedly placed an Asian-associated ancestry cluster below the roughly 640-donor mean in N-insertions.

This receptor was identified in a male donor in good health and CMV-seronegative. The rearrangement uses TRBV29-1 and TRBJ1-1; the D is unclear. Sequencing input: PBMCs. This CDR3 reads CSVRASGPNTEAFF. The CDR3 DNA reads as TGCAGCGTTCGCGCGTCGGGTCCGAACACTGAAGCTTTCTTT.